These 32 T cell receptor beta chains originate from one sample sequenced in a study of identical twins. Via MiXCR, TCRdb re-called the 5' RACE reads, giving one row per CDR3 protein. The table records 1.5 million to 2 million distinct CDR3 sequences, around 29% of them present only once. The sample comprised cord blood. The origin of the receptors is a newborn girl in good health.

The chain carries TRBV20-1 and TRBJ2-2; D is possibly TRBD2 (5 bases). The CDR3 consists of 14 residues. Trimming removed 6 bases at V and 1 base at J, with 12 bases between. In germline, CDR1 is DFQATT, CDR2 SNEGSKA (reference sequence). DNA of the CDR3: TGCAGTGCCATCGGACTGAAGAACACCGGGGAGCTGTTTTTT. This gives the protein CSAIGLKNTGELFF.

This chain connects TRBV12-3 or TRBV12-4 to TRBJ2-4, with 8 nucleotides matching TRBD2. V was clipped by 3 bases and J by 13 bases; unmatched bases: 5. This CDR3 has 12 residues. As DNA, the CDR3 is TGTGCCAGCAGTTTGATCGAGCGGGAGCAGTACTTC. It is translated as CASSLIEREQYF.

The CDR3 DNA reads as TGCAGCGTTGAAGAGGACAGGTCTAACTATGGCTACACCTTC. Protein: CSVEEDRSNYGYTF. V usage is TRBV29-1 and J usage is TRBJ1-2; 7 nucleotides line up with TRBD1. Germline V gives CDR1 SQVTM, CDR2 ANQGSEA. The CDR3 contains 14 residues. Losses at the gene ends were 0 bases for V and 0 bases for J; bases not matched to a gene: 1. The whole variable domain, filled in from reference TRBV29-1 and TRBJ1-2, reads SAVISQKPSRDICQRGTSLTIQCQVDSQVTMMFWYRQQPGQSLTLIATANQGSEATYESGFVIDKFPISRPNLTFSTLTVSNMSPEDSSIYLCSVEEDRSNYGYTFGSGTRLTVV.

V and J are TRBV5-5 and TRBJ2-3; 8 positions match TRBD1. There are 15 residues in the CDR3. Germline CDR1 reads SGHKS; CDR2 reads YYEKEE (reference sequence). The trim removed 8 bases at V and 0 bases at J, leaving 8 bases unmatched. The CDR3 DNA reads as TGTGCCAGTCTTACTACAGGGGGAAGCACAGATACGCAGTATTTT. Translating it yields CASLTTGGSTDTQYF.

In its sample, this clonotype was seen a few times. The chain links TRBV30 to TRBJ2-3; TRBD2 agrees at 15 bases. With 0 bases clipped from V and 0 bases from J, the junction kept 1 base outside the gene matches. Germline CDR1 GTSNPN, CDR2 SVGIG (reference sequence). The CDR3 runs to 17 residues. In DNA form, the CDR3 reads TGTGCCTGGAGTGTAGGGACTAGCGGGGGGAGCACAGATACGCAGTATTTT. Its protein product is CAWSVGTSGGSTDTQYF.

This clonotype has just one count. A junction boundary mismatches the germline segment, possibly from a read error. The rearrangement uses TRBV27 and TRBJ1-6; 8 positions match TRBD1. The CDR3 covers 13 residues. The germline CDR1 and CDR2 sequences are MNHEY and SMNVEV (reference sequence). The CDR3, as DNA: TGTGCCGGCAGTCCGACAGGGGATTCACCCCTCCACTTT. It is translated as CAGSPTGDSPLHF.

Only a few counts were recorded for this clonotype. The chain links TRBV20-1 to TRBJ2-5, with 8 positions matching TRBD2. From germline, CDR1 is DFQATT and CDR2 SNEGSKA (reference sequence). The length of the CDR3 is 13 residues. With V trimmed by 7 bases and J by 3 bases, 7 bases remained unmatched. The CDR3 loop is CSVWGRGEETQYF. The CDR3 nucleotides read TGCAGTGTCTGGGGGCGGGGGGAAGAGACCCAGTACTTC.

V usage is TRBV2 and J usage is TRBJ2-2; weak D call: TRBD1 (6 bases). This CDR3 has 12 residues. CDR1 is SNHLY, CDR2 FYNNEI, per germline. Trimming took 8 bases from V and 9 from J, leaving 13 bases between them. CDR3 sequence: CASRLGGWELFF. The CDR3 DNA sequence: TGTGCCAGCCGCCTAGGGGGTTGGGAGCTGTTTTTT.

This clonotype was seen more than once but under ten times. The V and J genes are TRBV6-2 or TRBV6-3 and TRBJ1-2, with D unclear. V was clipped by 0 bases and J by 10 bases, with 12 bases between them. Germline V gene lookup returns CDR1 MNHEY and CDR2 SVGEGT. This CDR3 has 13 residues. For the CDR3, the DNA is TGTGCCAGCAGTTACTCGAGTAACGAGGTCTACACCTTC. Protein: CASSYSSNEVYTF.

This clonotype came up a few times. The chain links TRBV20-1 to TRBJ2-7; 11 bases agree with TRBD2. V gave up 1 base and J gave up 0 bases; unmatched junction bases: 5. Germline V gene data show CDR1 as DFQATT and CDR2 as SNEGSKA (reference sequence). This CDR3 has 16 amino acids. Written as DNA, the CDR3 is TGCAGTGCTAGAGGTCCACTAGCGGGGGTCTCCTACGAGCAGTACTTC. Translating it yields CSARGPLAGVSYEQYF.

J is TRBJ2-4 and V is TRBV20-1; D is unclear. The V end lost 4 bases, the J end lost 13 bases, and 17 bases lay between the germline ends. This CDR3 spans 12 amino acids. Germline V gene lookup returns CDR1 DFQATT and CDR2 SNEGSKA (reference sequence). CDR3 nucleotides: TGCAGTGCTATTCCTAGTTACAATGAGCAGTACTTC. Translated: CSAIPSYNEQYF.

The J gene is TRBJ2-4, the V gene TRBV5-1; D is perhaps TRBD2 (5 bases). Deletions cut 2 bases from V and 7 bases from J, with 22 bases between. This CDR3 comprises 17 residues. CDR1 and CDR2 from the germline V gene are SGHRS and YFSETQ. CDR3 loop: CASSLPQVSLAGNIQYF. CDR3 sequence (DNA): TGCGCCAGCAGCTTACCCCAGGTATCCCTAGCTGGGAACATTCAGTACTTC.

This chain joins TRBV7-9 and TRBJ2-3; TRBD2 aligns across 11 bases. The V gene's germline CDR1 is SEHNR and CDR2 FQNEAQ (reference sequence). With 5 bases clipped from V and 2 bases from J, the junction kept 9 bases outside the gene matches. CDR3 size: 17 residues. CDR3 protein: CASSQPRLAGNTDTQYF. The CDR3 nucleotides read TGTGCCAGCAGCCAGCCTCGACTAGCGGGGAACACAGATACGCAGTATTTT.

The CDR3 nucleotides are TGTGCCAGCACCAGTACGGCGGACATGATCTACGAGCAGTACTTC. Translation gives CASTSTADMIYEQYF. The chain is built from TRBV21-1 and TRBJ2-4; the table calls TRBD1, which could not be checked here. The J call may be in error: the DNA end matches TRBJ2-7 better. TRBV21-1 is deemed a pseudogene. The CDR3 is 15 residues long.

This clonotype was seen a handful of times. This chain joins TRBV20-1 and TRBJ2-3, with 9 positions matching TRBD2. V lost 6 bases, J lost 4 bases, and 5 bases stayed unmatched. The germline gives CDR1 DFQATT, CDR2 SNEGSKA (reference sequence). The CDR3 runs to 13 residues. The DNA for the CDR3 is TGCAGTGCCGGCGGGGGGGCACCAGATACGCAGTATTTT. Protein sequence: CSAGGGAPDTQYF.

The CDR3 loop reads CSAKGGNTDTQYF. In DNA, the CDR3 is TGCAGTGCTAAGGGGGGGAACACAGATACGCAGTATTTT. The chain has TRBV20-1 and TRBJ2-3; perhaps TRBD2 as D (7 bases). The CDR3 runs to 13 residues. Germline assignment: CDR1 DFQATT and CDR2 SNEGSKA (reference sequence). V was trimmed by 4 bases and J by 2 bases, leaving 10 bases between them.

The J gene is TRBJ2-7, the V gene TRBV28, with a tentative D call TRBD1 (6 bases). CDR1 MDHEN and CDR2 SYDVKM come from the germline V gene. The CDR3 is 14 residues long. The V and J ends lost 5 bases and 7 bases respectively, with 18 bases between them. The DNA for the CDR3 is TGTGCCAGCAGTCCCCCGGGACACACGGGTGAGCAGTACTTC. Protein sequence: CASSPPGHTGEQYF.

About this clonotype itself: An end of the junction differs from the germline gene, which may be a read error. In nucleotides, the CDR3 is TGTGTCAGCAGTGAAACGTGGCTAGCGGTCTACGAGCAGTACTTC. Translating gives CVSSETWLAVYEQYF. This chain links TRBV2 with TRBJ2-7; the match to TRBD2 covers 7 bases. Germline CDR1 and CDR2: SNHLY and FYNNEI. This CDR3 has 15 residues.

The chain carries TRBV5-1 and TRBJ1-1; D might be TRBD1 (6 bases). The germline CDR1 and CDR2 sequences are SGHRS and YFSETQ. The CDR3 length is 16 residues. Between the trimmed V and J ends, which lost 2 bases and 0 bases, there was a span of 14 bases. The DNA for the CDR3 is TGCGCCAGCAGCTTTGTCCCACACAGGGTGAACACTGAAGCTTTCTTT. This sequence encodes CASSFVPHRVNTEAFF.

Details on this clonotype: The junction departs from germline at one end; a sequencing error may be responsible. The chain employs TRBV24-1 and TRBJ2-1; 10 bases are shared with TRBD1. This CDR3 has 17 residues. CDR1 is KGHDR, CDR2 SFDVKD, per germline. The DNA of the CDR3 is TGTGCCGCCAGTGACGTCACCGGGACAGGGGACATCAATGAGCAGTTCTTC. It encodes CAASDVTGTGDINEQFF.

Only one count was recorded for this clonotype. The chain has TRBV20-1 and TRBJ1-5; a possible D gene is TRBD1 (6 bases). Germline CDR1 and CDR2: DFQATT and SNEGSKA (reference sequence). The CDR3 spans 17 residues. Deletions cut 3 bases from V and 0 bases from J, with 18 bases between. The CDR3, as DNA: TGCAGTGCTAGTCAGGACAGCTTCACCTTTAGCAATCAGCCCCAGCATTTT. Translating gives CSASQDSFTFSNQPQHF.

The chain uses TRBV5-5 and TRBJ1-2; 11 bases match TRBD1. The germline V gene encodes CDR1 SGHKS and CDR2 YYEKEE (reference sequence). This CDR3 has 18 amino acids. V trimming: 0 bases; J trimming: 4 bases; junction bases outside the gene matches: 11. CDR3 sequence reads: CASSLGPFSGTGGYGYTF. The DNA for the CDR3 is TGTGCCAGCAGCTTGGGACCTTTCTCCGGGACAGGGGGCTATGGCTACACCTTC.

This clonotype turned up a few times. The rearrangement uses TRBV15 and TRBJ2-1; the D is unclear. The CDR3 totals 15 residues. Trimming shortened V by 5 bases and J by 7 bases, and 18 bases separated the two germline ends. In germline, CDR1 is LNHNV, CDR2 YYDKDF (reference sequence). CDR3 residues: CATSSLGVLGNEQFF. The CDR3 DNA follows: TGTGCCACCAGCTCCCTCGGAGTACTCGGGAATGAGCAGTTCTTC.

This clonotype appeared a few times. This rearrangement joins TRBV28 to TRBJ1-1, with TRBD1 identical over 7 bases. Germline trimming cut 5 bases from V and 1 base from J; bases unmatched to any gene: 7. The CDR3 length is 15 residues. CDR1 and CDR2 from the germline V gene are MDHEN and SYDVKM. The chain's CDR3 is CASSTGTAGNTEAFF. The CDR3 DNA reads as TGTGCCAGCAGTACCGGGACAGCCGGGAACACTGAAGCTTTCTTT.

The chain joins TRBV2 to TRBJ2-7; D is uncertain. Deletions cut 0 bases from V and 2 bases from J, with 17 bases between. The CDR3 runs 17 residues. Germline V CDR1 and CDR2: SNHLY, FYNNEI. CDR3: CASSEAVGQWKAYEQYF. DNA of the CDR3: TGTGCCAGCAGTGAAGCGGTAGGGCAGTGGAAGGCCTACGAGCAGTACTTC.

For this clonotype: One end of the junction is discordant with germline, which a read error may explain. The V gene is TRBV20-1, the J gene TRBJ1-2; D call uncertain. In germline, CDR1 is DFQATT, CDR2 SNEGSKA (reference sequence). This CDR3 comprises 11 residues. The CDR3 reads CSANRVYGYTF. The CDR3 nucleotides read TGCAGTGCTAACCGGGTCTATGGTTACACCTTC.

This chain connects TRBV25-1 to TRBJ1-2, with a weak D call TRBD1 (5 bases). Germline assignment: CDR1 MGHDK and CDR2 SYGVNS. V was cut by 1 base and J by 3 bases, with 12 bases left in between. This CDR3 region has 15 residues. The chain's CDR3 is CASSEWEGSDYGYTF. CDR3 sequence (DNA): TGTGCCAGCAGTGAATGGGAGGGGTCGGACTATGGCTACACCTTC.

V gene TRBV12-3 or TRBV12-4 combines with J gene TRBJ2-3; TRBD2 matches 8 bases. The CDR3 covers 16 residues. Trimming removed 6 bases from V and 3 bases from J; junction bases left unmatched: 11. The CDR3 here is CASSYRTSGITDTQYF. The CDR3 bases are TGTGCCAGCAGCTACCGAACTAGCGGTATTACAGATACGCAGTATTTT.

In DNA form, the CDR3 reads TGTGCCAGCTCCCCCAGCGGGAGGTTTGGGGAGACCCAGTACTTC. This translates into CASSPSGRFGETQYF. The chain couples TRBV12-3 or TRBV12-4 to TRBJ2-4; 9 bases map to TRBD2. The J call could be wrong; TRBJ2-5 is a better fit for the DNA end. The CDR3 totals 15 residues.

This clonotype has just a few counts. The chain is built from TRBV27 and TRBJ2-3, with 12 bases identical to TRBD2. CDR1 and CDR2 from the germline V gene are MNHEY and SMNVEV (reference sequence). The CDR3 is 14 residues long. V shed 5 bases and J 9 bases; nucleotides not matched to a gene: 6. CDR3 bases: TGTGCCAGCAGTCCGGGACTAGCGGGCCTAACGCAGTATTTT. Protein: CASSPGLAGLTQYF.

In DNA, the CDR3 is TGTGCCAGCAGCTCGCAAGGAGGACTGGTGGACAATGAGCAGTTCTTC. It specifies CASSSQGGLVDNEQFF. This sequence joins TRBV7-2 and TRBJ2-1, with a tentative D call TRBD2 (5 bases). Trimming removed 4 bases at V and 5 bases at J, with 18 bases between. The CDR3 extends over 16 amino acids. Germline CDR1 and CDR2: SGHTA and FQGNSA.

The J gene is TRBJ1-1, the V gene TRBV27, with D hard to call. This CDR3 is built from 14 residues. The germline V and J ends were trimmed by 3 bases and 1 base, with 9 bases remaining between them. The germline gives CDR1 MNHEY, CDR2 SMNVEV (reference sequence). The CDR3 sequence: CASSLTPENTEAFF. The CDR3 bases are TGTGCCAGCAGTTTGACACCTGAGAACACTGAAGCTTTCTTT.